This T cell receptor (beta chain) was captured by sequencing in a study of blood T cell repertoires in COVID-19 (dated by TCRdb to 2018 to 2021). Background on the whole study: The collaborator samples originated in the United States, Italy and Spain and spanned the acute and convalescent phases of COVID-19. The prospective study material was composed of cDNA or gDNA derived from T cells, B-cell-depleted T cells, or PBMCs. The sample metadata nearly always contained a de-identified subject ID, COVID-19 status, age in years and sex. Where HLA class I and class II types were available, the types were taken from metadata supplied by the sample provider, not from assay-based typing. Deeply sampled blood TCRbeta repertoires from subjects exposed to, actively infected with, or recovered from COVID-19 were included in the dataset. The samples were drawn from two sources: the first 160 participants of the ongoing ImmuneRACE study, and over 950 subjects contributed by 6 global collaborators. The repertoires were released in a freely available public database meant as a resource for research on the immune response to SARS-CoV-2. General conclusions and limits of the study: The amount of clinical and demographic metadata varied by source and participant and was provided uncurated.

The germline V gene sets CDR1 to SNHLY and CDR2 to FYNNEI. V gives up 0 bases and J gives up 0 bases, and the segment between their germline ends measures 3 bases. The CDR3 runs 15 residues from the cysteine to the phenylalanine. Only the CDR3 portion is preserved as DNA: 45 bases, with reading frame beginning at the first base. A single count supports this clone. This receptor's antigen is unknown. No per-base quality is available; no much larger clone lies one base away. The collaborating institutions used their own protocols to collect whole blood in K2EDTA tubes. For TCRbeta analysis, collaborators shipped samples in one of three forms: frozen whole blood, isolated PBMCs, or DNA extracted from either of those sample types. The immunoSEQ Assay, a bias-controlled multiplex PCR, was used to amplify TCRbeta CDR3 regions from genomic DNA. The study's processing was this. Within the assay, amplification of reference gene primers was used to estimate how many nucleated cells each sample contained. To quantify the absolute abundance of each unique TCRbeta CDR3 rearrangement, sequence reads were collapsed and filtered. For each sample, productive Simpson clonality was calculated as the square root of Simpson's diversity index across productive rearrangements. Entries here come from immuneACCESS through TCRdb and include only in-frame sequences with V and J called. Some clones fail to appear in such tables; in the studies checked, an unresolved V gene covers under half of the shortfall, and the cause of the remainder is unknown. Clone size and the V and J calls come from that table; the DNA yielded D and trimming. A total of tens of thousands of clones appear in this sample, around 80% of them only once. Approximately 8.8% of the sample goes to the ten largest clones.

Sequencing was performed on peripheral blood. The TCR was taken from a man in his fifties or sixties with acute or convalescent COVID-19. Here the chain combines TRBV2 and TRBJ1-6; the D segment cannot be called with confidence. The CDR3 is CASSEASSYNSPLHF. The base sequence is TGTGCCAGCAGTGAAGCGAGCTCCTATAATTCACCCCTCCACTTT. The variable domain in full, with residues beyond the CDR3 obtained from the reference TRBV2 and TRBJ1-6 genes, is EPEVTQTPSHQVTQMGQEVILRCVPISNHLYFYWYRQILGQKVEFLVSFYNNEISEKSEIFDDQFSVERPDGSNFTLKIRSTKLEDSAMYFCASSEASSYNSPLHFGNGTRLTVT.